What follows is one T cell receptor (beta chain) and its context. Its antigen is unidentified. The germline V gene encodes CDR1 KGHSH and CDR2 LQKENI. This CDR3 comprises 16 residues. After removal of 3 bases from V and 2 bases from J, the junction contained 4 bases not matched to a gene. The data originate from a study of shared clonotypes between healthy human individuals. The wider study: Donors consisted of a couple of women and a few men between 18 and 49. The study's findings and limits: Represented diversity (both genetic and exposure-history) was limited by the small number of donors.

The deep-level immunoSEQ assay was used. Splitting of each subset's genomic DNA was done evenly across several immunoSEQ plates. Clones were read by immunoSEQ multiplex PCR, and TCRdb kept only the in-frame ones, dropping some. This sample has roughly 490,000 clones; less than 80% occur once, and the top ten carry 10% to 15%. The receptor's source is a middle-aged woman in good health. Some clones in this sample may be carry-over from other donors' samples. What was sequenced was PBMCs. V is TRBV18 and J is TRBJ2-1, with 10 positions matching TRBD1. The CDR3 sequence is CASSPPTGGAYNEQFF. In DNA form, the CDR3 reads TGTGCCAGCTCACCTCCGACAGGGGGCGCCTACAATGAGCAGTTCTTC.